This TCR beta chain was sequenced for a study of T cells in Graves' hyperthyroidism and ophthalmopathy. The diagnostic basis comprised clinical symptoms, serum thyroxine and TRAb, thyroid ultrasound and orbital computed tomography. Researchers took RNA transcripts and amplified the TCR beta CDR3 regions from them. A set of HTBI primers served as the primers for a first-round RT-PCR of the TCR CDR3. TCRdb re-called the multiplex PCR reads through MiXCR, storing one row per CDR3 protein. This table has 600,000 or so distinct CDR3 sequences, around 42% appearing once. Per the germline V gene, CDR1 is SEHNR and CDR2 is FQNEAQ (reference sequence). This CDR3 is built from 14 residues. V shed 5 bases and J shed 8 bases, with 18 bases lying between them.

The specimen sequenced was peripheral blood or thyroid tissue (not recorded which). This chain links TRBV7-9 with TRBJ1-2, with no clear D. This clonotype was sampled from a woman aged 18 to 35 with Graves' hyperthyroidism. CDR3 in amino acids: CASSPSMGYSGYTF. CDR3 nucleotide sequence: TGTGCCAGCAGCCCCTCGATGGGATACTCAGGCTACACCTTC. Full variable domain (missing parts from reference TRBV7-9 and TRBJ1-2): DTGVSQNPRHKITKRGQNVTFRCDPISEHNRLYWYRQTLGQGPEFLTYFQNEAQLEKSRLLSDRFSAERPKGSFSTLEIQRTEQGDSAMYLCASSPSMGYSGYTFGSGTRLTVV.